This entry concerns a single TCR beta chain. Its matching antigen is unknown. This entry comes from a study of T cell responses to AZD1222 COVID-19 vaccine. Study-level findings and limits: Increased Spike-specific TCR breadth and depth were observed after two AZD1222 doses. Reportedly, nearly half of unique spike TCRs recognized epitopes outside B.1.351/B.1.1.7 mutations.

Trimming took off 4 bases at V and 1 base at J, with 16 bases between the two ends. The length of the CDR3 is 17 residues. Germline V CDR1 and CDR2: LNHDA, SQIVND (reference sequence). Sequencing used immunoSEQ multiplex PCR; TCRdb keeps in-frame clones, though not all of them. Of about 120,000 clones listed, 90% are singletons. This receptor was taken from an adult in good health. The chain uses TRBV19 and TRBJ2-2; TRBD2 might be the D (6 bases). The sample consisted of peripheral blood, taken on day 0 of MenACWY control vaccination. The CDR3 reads CASSTTRGSGNTGELFF. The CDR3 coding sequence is TGTGCCAGTAGTACAACCCGGGGTAGCGGGAACACCGGGGAGCTGTTTTTT.